A selection of T cell receptor beta chains follows, all from one sample in a study of T cells after yellow fever vaccination. TCRdb re-analysed the 5' RACE reads in MiXCR, keeping a single row per CDR3 protein. The sample holds 35,000 to 55,000 distinct CDR3 sequences; roughly 6.4% are singletons and the top ten take approximately 16%. Sequenced here: CD8+ T cells not binding an NS4B(214-222) dextramer, sorted from PBMCs, sampled 45 days after the yellow fever booster vaccination. These receptor sequences come from a man aged 25 to 40 who received the YFV17D yellow fever vaccine. CDR3s include the opening cysteine and the closing phenylalanine or tryptophan. A D gene is named only where the DNA matches it firmly.

v_call	d_call	cdr3_aa
TRBV19	TRBD2	CASSIELALISYEQYF
TRBV6-1	-	CASTSGGTGNQPQHF
TRBV20-1	-	CSASRLLDTDTQYF
TRBV5-4	-	CASSSASDNANTGELFF
TRBV19	-	CASSMGGTEAFF
TRBV6-1	TRBD2	CAAAGAGHNEQFF
TRBV20-1	-	CSANHGHEQFF
TRBV27	-	CASSSSGTGEEDTQYF
TRBV12-3/TRBV12-4	-	CASRVGPDTQYF
TRBV5-4	-	CASSYQGGNEQFF
TRBV12-3/TRBV12-4	TRBD1	CASSLVEGGFLNF
TRBV6-1	TRBD2	CATGGGSYNEQFF
TRBV29-1	-	CSVGLAADTQYF
TRBV7-3	-	CASSLSPLGELFF
TRBV20-1	TRBD1	CSARAPGQFYEQYF
TRBV11-2	-	CASSLYPGVGAKNIQYF
TRBV20-1	-	CSATLAGVSYEQYF
TRBV5-1	-	CASSLYRDQETQYF
TRBV20-1	-	CSGRGGLDENIQYF
TRBV11-2	TRBD1	CASTLRVRDSQSEQYF
TRBV9	-	CASSPSSQGSDEQFF
TRBV7-9	-	CASSPGPGNTIYF
TRBV24-1	-	CATTRQARLVSGANVLTF
TRBV6-1	-	CASSDGTSTDTQYF